This section outlines one T cell receptor (beta chain) sequence together with its context. Measured with immunoSEQ multiplex PCR; TCRdb has only the in-frame clones, and not every one. This sample has under 15,000 clones; about four fifths occur once, and the top ten carry 20% to 30%. V was pared by 2 bases and J by 7 bases, with 9 bases between. This CDR3 contains 13 residues. Germline CDR1 and CDR2: SGDLS and YYNGEE. The data were obtained in a study of PD-1 blockade in classical Hodgkin lymphoma. Exposure to brentuximab vedotin varied, and each patient had relapsed following autologous stem cell transplantation.

This rearrangement joins TRBV9 to TRBJ1-4; a possible D gene is TRBD1 (6 bases). Sequences were derived from peripheral blood mononuclear cells (PBMCs), sampled at baseline. This TCR derives from a human donor with classical Hodgkin lymphoma. Here the CDR3 reads CASSVRGGEKLFF. CDR3 bases: TGTGCCAGCAGCGTCAGGGGCGGTGAAAAACTGTTTTTT.